Reported below is one TCR beta chain. Its antigen remains unidentified. No quality values exist for individual bases; no much larger clone is one base distant. V is cut by 4 bases and J by 2 bases, and the space between the germline ends is 13 bases. The CDR3 runs 15 residues from the cysteine to the phenylalanine. Left in the record is the CDR3 DNA by itself, 45 bases read in frame from the first base. CDR1 SGHRS and CDR2 YFSETQ are derived from the germline V gene. The sample belongs to a study of blood T cell repertoires in COVID-19 (TCRdb year 2020). Study-level background: Samples from collaborators originated in the United States, Italy and Spain and spanned both the acute and convalescent phases of COVID-19. The prospective study material was composed of cDNA or gDNA derived from T cells, B-cell-depleted T cells, or PBMCs. Subjects who had been exposed to COVID-19, were actively infected with it, or had recovered from it provided the deeply sampled blood TCRbeta repertoires that made up the dataset. The repertoires were made available in a free public database intended to serve as a resource for research on the immune response to SARS-CoV-2. Samples came from the ongoing ImmuneRACE study (first 160 participants) plus 1,254 subjects from 6 global collaborators. The sample metadata nearly always contained a de-identified subject ID, COVID-19 status, age in years and sex. Where available, HLA class I and class II types were obtained from metadata supplied by the sample provider rather than from assay-based typing. General study outcomes and caveats: The amount of clinical and demographic metadata varied by source and participant and was provided uncurated.

The immunoSEQ Assay, a bias-controlled multiplex PCR, was used to amplify TCRbeta CDR3 regions from genomic DNA. On the authors' methods: Nucleated cell counts per sample were estimated from amplification of reference gene primers within the assay. To quantify the absolute abundance of each unique TCRbeta CDR3 rearrangement, sequence reads were collapsed and filtered. For each sample, productive Simpson clonality was calculated by taking the square root of Simpson's diversity index across productive rearrangements. This immuneACCESS table, as held by TCRdb, lists in-frame sequences with V and J called but not all clones. Of the missing ones, under half trace to an unresolved V gene in checked studies; the others have no known cause. V and J calls and clone size come straight from that table; D and trimming were deduced from the DNA. The sample contains around 150,000 clones, approximately 80% of them found a single time. The ten largest clones represent approximately 10% of the sample.

Participants in the prospective study were enrolled through a virtual design, were aged roughly 18 to 100 years, and lived in 20 to 30 United States geographic areas. In the prospective study, participants were assigned to cohorts based on the clinical history participants reported in a screening survey and a study questionnaire. For ImmuneRACE Cohort 3, a participant was defined as recovered based on two consecutive negative NP/OP PCR tests, clearance by a healthcare professional, or resolution of symptoms. In the prospective study, whole blood, serum and a nasopharyngeal or oropharyngeal swab were collected from each participant by mobile phlebotomists. Participants in the prospective study had the option to provide additional blood draws and questionnaires over a roughly 2-month period. Before DNA extraction, blood samples from the prospective study were shipped at room temperature or frozen.

The sequence was collected from a man aged 50 to 59 who had recovered from COVID-19. This sequence uses TRBV5-1 and TRBJ1-5; the best D guess is TRBD1, with 5 bases matching. The sequenced material came from PBMCs or T cells enriched from blood (not recorded which). The sequence in DNA is TGCGCCAGCAGCCCGGAGGGGACTGGCAATCAGCCCCAGCATTTT. The translation is CASSPEGTGNQPQHF.